This entry lists 20 T cell receptor beta chains sequenced from one sample in a study of molecular identifiers for immune sequencing clone quantification (dated by TCRdb to the late 2010s). Library preparation employed PCR. Sequencing used a NextSeq 500. The public reads were run again by TCRdb, first through fastp at Q25 and then through MiXCR, and only productive beta chains were kept. Every distinct CDR3 protein forms one entry, paired with its most common genes and DNA. Counted in this sample were 40,000 to 65,000 distinct CDR3 sequences; about a third of them appeared once. The ten largest account for 3.8% of the sample. Material: naive CD8+ T cells from blood, with Jurkat cell RNA spiked in. The meaning of the sample's cell subset or site label: FACS-sorted CD8+CD4-CCR7+CD45RA+ naive T cells. Receptors were obtained from a human donor in good health. Some libraries in this study had Jurkat cell RNA spiked in.

Turning to this clonotype: A read error may be the cause here, since a much bigger clone is one base away. The V call is TRBV7-2, the J call TRBJ2-7; no clear D. In germline, CDR1 is SGHTA, CDR2 FQGNSA. Trimming took off 5 bases at V and 4 bases at J, with 18 bases between the two ends. The CDR3 loop spans 15 amino acids. The CDR3 loop reads CASSPKAPLRYEQYF. The CDR3 region has the DNA TGTGCCAGCAGCCCAAAAGCGCCCCTAAGGTACGAGCAGTACTTC.

This clonotype was counted ten times or more. The chain has TRBV19 and TRBJ2-7; no clear D gene. This CDR3 is 13 amino acids long. Trimming took off 3 bases at V and 0 bases at J, with 6 bases between the two ends. Per germline, CDR1 LNHDA and CDR2 SQIVND (reference sequence). Here the CDR3 DNA reads TGTGCCAGTAGTATGTCCGGCTCCTACGAGCAGTACTTC. As protein: CASSMSGSYEQYF.

The chain uses TRBV10-3 and TRBJ2-7; no reliable D call. CDR1 is ENHRY, CDR2 SYGVKD, per germline. V lost 0 bases and J 3 bases, leaving 12 bases between the germline ends. The CDR3 spans 15 residues. The CDR3 DNA is TGTGCCATCAGTGAGTCGATGGGGATCGGCTACGAGCAGTACTTC. Its translation is CAISESMGIGYEQYF.

This clonotype has a count of ten or more. The chain uses TRBV6-5 and TRBJ1-5; D is perhaps TRBD1 (5 bases). This CDR3 contains 15 residues. The V end was cut by 2 bases, the J end by 4 bases, with 12 bases between. Germline CDR1 reads MNHEY; CDR2 reads SVGAGI. The CDR3 loop is CASSYLGGPNQPQHF. CDR3 nucleotides: TGTGCCAGCAGTTACCTGGGGGGTCCGAATCAGCCCCAGCATTTT.

V is TRBV2 and J is TRBJ2-1; TRBD1 agrees at 7 bases. This CDR3 is built from 15 residues. The germline gives CDR1 SNHLY, CDR2 FYNNEI. V was pared by 0 bases and J by 3 bases, with 2 bases of the junction left unmatched. DNA for the CDR3: TGTGCCAGCAGTGAAGCCGGGACAGACTACAATGAGCAGTTCTTC. Translating gives CASSEAGTDYNEQFF.

Regarding this clonotype: This CDR3 fails to terminate in the conserved phenylalanine or tryptophan, so it likely reflects a read error. The chain carries TRBV13 and TRBJ1-1; D remains unclear. Germline V gives CDR1 PRHDT, CDR2 FYEKMQ (reference sequence). The CDR3 is made up of 15 amino acids. Trimming stripped 5 bases from V and 1 base from J, with 14 bases between. The CDR3 DNA reads TGTGCCAGCAGCCAGCCGTCTACTGCGAACACTGAAGCTTTCATA. It encodes CASSQPSTANTEAFI.

Comment on this clonotype: Possible read error: a much larger clone is one base away. The V gene is TRBV6-5, the J gene TRBJ2-7; weak D call: TRBD1 (5 bases). Germline V lookup: CDR1 MNHEY, CDR2 SVGAGI. The CDR3 sequence is 12 residues long. The CDR3 DNA reads as TGTGCCAGTACCTCAGGGCTGCACGAGAAGTACTTC. Amino acids: CASTSGLHEKYF.

In its sample, this clonotype was seen many times. The chain uses TRBV3-1 and TRBJ1-5; 7 nucleotides agree with TRBD1. CDR3 length equals 14 residues. With 4 bases clipped from V and 6 bases from J, the junction kept 6 bases outside the gene matches. Germline lookup yields CDR1 LGHDT and CDR2 YNNKEL (reference sequence). The DNA for the CDR3 is TGTGCCAGCAGCCCGACAGGGTCCGGTCAGCCCCAGCATTTT. Its protein is CASSPTGSGQPQHF.

The genes are TRBV28 and TRBJ1-5; TRBD1 matches 7 bases. The junction had 15 bases not matched to a gene; V was cut back by 10 bases and J by 0 bases. The germline V gene encodes CDR1 MDHEN and CDR2 SYDVKM. The CDR3 runs to 17 residues. This CDR3 is CANLFGQGVVSNQPQHF. The CDR3 DNA sequence: TGTGCCAACCTGTTTGGGCAGGGGGTTGTTAGCAATCAGCCCCAGCATTTT.

This clonotype was counted at least ten times. The chain combines TRBV4-1 with TRBJ2-1, with 8 bases fitting TRBD2. V lost 1 base and J lost 5; bases outside the gene matches: 4. The CDR3 has 15 amino acids. Germline loops: CDR1 MGHRA, CDR2 YSYEKL. DNA for the CDR3: TGCGCCAGCAGCCAAGCCCCAGCGGGAGACAATGAGCAGTTCTTC. Its translation: CASSQAPAGDNEQFF.

This sequence joins TRBV6-2 or TRBV6-3 and TRBJ2-7; possibly TRBD1 or TRBD2 for D (5 bases each). The CDR3 length is 13 residues. Germline V gene lookup returns CDR1 MNHEY and CDR2 SVGEGT. V lost 6 bases and J lost 2, with 11 bases in between. In DNA, the CDR3 is TGTGCCAGCAGCAGGGACCTTCCCTACGAGCAGTACTTC. This encodes CASSRDLPYEQYF.

This chain joins TRBV5-1 and TRBJ2-6; D is possibly TRBD1 (5 bases). Germline CDR1 reads SGHRS; CDR2 reads YFSETQ. Trimming took 0 bases from V and 0 from J, leaving 7 bases between them. This CDR3 is built from 16 residues. The CDR3 here is CASSLDRPSGANVLTF. The CDR3 region has the DNA TGCGCCAGCAGCTTGGACAGGCCCTCTGGGGCCAACGTCCTGACTTTC.

To note about this clonotype: It may be a read error: a sequence one base away is much more abundant. This sequence joins TRBV7-2 and TRBJ2-1; D is uncertain. The CDR3 is made up of 13 amino acids. Germline assignment: CDR1 SGHTA and CDR2 FQGNSA. CDR3 nucleotides: TGTGCCAGCAGCTTAGTCGCCCTAAATGATCAGTTCTTC. This codes for CASSLVALNDQFF.

The J gene is TRBJ2-4, the V gene TRBV6-1; D gene unclear. This CDR3 has 16 residues. Germline V gives CDR1 MNHNS, CDR2 SASEGT. V was cut by 3 bases and J by 8 bases, with 20 bases left in between. The CDR3 nucleotides are TGTGCCAGCAGTGAGTTCTGGGTTGGCAGGAGTGACATTCAGTACTTC. Amino acid sequence: CASSEFWVGRSDIQYF.

The sample holds a few counts of this clonotype. This rearrangement joins TRBV10-2 to TRBJ2-3, with TRBD2 identical over 8 bases. CDR3 length: 15 residues. CDR1 is WSHSY, CDR2 SAAADI, per germline. Germline trimming cut 5 bases from V and 0 bases from J; bases unmatched to any gene: 4. This CDR3 reads CASSFSGASTDTQYF. The CDR3 nucleotides read TGCGCCAGCAGTTTTAGCGGGGCTAGCACAGATACGCAGTATTTT.

This clonotype was seen once. This could be a read error, since a much larger clone is one nucleotide away. The CDR3 DNA is TGTGCCAGCAGTGAAGCGGGGGCCCACACCGGGGAGCTGTTATTT. Amino acids: CASSEAGAHTGELLF. This chain joins TRBV2 and TRBJ2-2, with D tentatively TRBD1 (6 bases). In germline, CDR1 is SNHLY, CDR2 FYNNEI. The length of the CDR3 is 15 residues.

A remark on this clonotype: Since a much larger clone is just one base distant, this may be a read error. The chain has TRBV7-8 and TRBJ1-1, with D unresolved. Germline lookup yields CDR1 SGHVS and CDR2 FQNEAQ. V was clipped by 7 bases and J by 5 bases, with 17 bases between them. The length of the CDR3 is 14 residues. CDR3 amino acids: CASIPTAGETEAFF. The CDR3 DNA sequence: TGTGCCAGCATCCCCACGGCAGGTGAAACTGAAGCTTTCTTT.

This clonotype was observed a single time. A read error may explain this, as a much larger clone is one base away. The conserved phenylalanine or tryptophan is not found at the CDR3 terminus, so this likely reflects a read error. This sequence joins TRBV29-1 and TRBJ2-2; 13 bases match TRBD2. V gave up 1 base and J gave up 7 bases; unmatched junction bases: 9. The CDR3 is 17 amino acids. Germline V gene lookup returns CDR1 SQVTM and CDR2 ANQGSEA. Here the CDR3 DNA reads TGCAGCGTTGAAGTTCGGACTAGCGGGAGTGTTGGCGGGGAGCTGTTTTTA. It encodes CSVEVRTSGSVGGELFL.

About this clonotype itself: A junction boundary mismatches the germline segment, possibly from a read error. The chain carries TRBV3-1 and TRBJ2-2; tentatively, D is TRBD2 (6 bases). Germline V CDR1 and CDR2: LGHDT, YNNKEL (reference sequence). This CDR3 region has 16 residues. As DNA, the CDR3 is TGTGCCAGCAGGCAAATGCGGGACCCAATAACCGGGGAGCTGATTTTT. Translated: CASRQMRDPITGELIF.

This clonotype showed up many times. The rearrangement uses TRBV7-8 and TRBJ2-3; a possible D gene is TRBD1 (6 bases). Trimming removed 1 base from V and 7 bases from J, with 15 bases in between. The CDR3 runs 15 residues. Germline CDR1 SGHVS, CDR2 FQNEAQ. CDR3 amino acids: CASSLGDTYWHTQYF. The CDR3 bases are TGTGCCAGCAGCTTAGGGGACACTTATTGGCATACGCAGTATTTT.